Below are 21 T cell receptor beta chains sequenced from a single sample in a study of response to subunit inactivated influenza vaccine. TCRdb recomputed calls from the RT-PCR reads with MiXCR, one row per CDR3 protein. This sample has about 780,000 distinct CDR3 sequences, with about 18% found just once. The specimen comprised PBMCs from blood, sampled roughly 5 days after vaccination. The receptor source for this set is a man aged 50 or older who received an inactivated influenza vaccine.

The V call is TRBV4-3, the J call TRBJ2-3; a weak D match, TRBD2 (5 bases). In germline, CDR1 is LGHNA, CDR2 YSLEER. The V gene lost 4 bases and the J gene lost 5 bases, with 10 bases spanning the gap. This CDR3 contains 13 residues. The CDR3 DNA reads TGCGCCAGCAGCCCGGGATTGCAAGATACGCAGTATTTT. It yields the protein CASSPGLQDTQYF.

This clonotype appeared a few times. V is TRBV9 and J is TRBJ2-3; no reliable D call. Germline-derived CDR1 and CDR2 are SGDLS and YYNGEE. The V end was cut by 3 bases, the J end by 9 bases, with 11 bases between. This CDR3 spans 12 amino acids. CDR3 amino acids: CASSGDFLTQYF. The CDR3 nucleotides read TGTGCCAGCAGCGGAGACTTCTTGACGCAGTATTTT.

The V gene is TRBV2, the J gene TRBJ2-1; 7 bases line up with TRBD2. Germline CDR1 and CDR2: SNHLY and FYNNEI. The length of the CDR3 is 15 residues. V shed 6 bases and J 6 bases; nucleotides not matched to a gene: 11. The CDR3 reads CASRKGVAGGNEQFF. Here the CDR3 DNA reads TGTGCCAGCAGAAAAGGGGTAGCGGGCGGCAATGAGCAGTTCTTC.

In this sample, this clonotype turned up a few times. The chain joins TRBV28 to TRBJ1-5; D is ambiguous. Germline V gene data show CDR1 as MDHEN and CDR2 as SYDVKM. Deletions cut 8 bases from V and 6 bases from J, with 17 bases between. The CDR3 totals 14 residues. The CDR3 loop is CASRLTQGGQPQHF. The CDR3 DNA reads TGTGCCAGCCGCTTAACCCAAGGAGGTCAGCCCCAGCATTTT.

The V and J genes are TRBV28 and TRBJ2-3, with D uncertain. Trimming removed 7 bases from V and 3 bases from J, with 11 bases in between. The CDR3 length is 13 residues. The germline CDR1 and CDR2 sequences are MDHEN and SYDVKM. CDR3 residues: CASTNPGTDTQYF. In nucleotides, the CDR3 is TGTGCCAGCACCAATCCCGGGACAGATACGCAGTATTTT.

The CDR3 coding sequence is TGTGCCAGCAGACCGGGACATTCTCTTTTCCACGAGCAGTACTTC. Its protein is CASRPGHSLFHEQYF. The chain recombines TRBV6-2 or TRBV6-3 with TRBJ2-7; the D gene is possibly TRBD1 (6 bases). The germline V gene has CDR1 MNHEY and CDR2 SVGEGT. The CDR3 runs 15 residues. The V gene lost 6 bases and the J gene lost 5 bases, with 20 bases spanning the gap.

This clonotype was seen repeatedly, ten times or more. The chain is built from TRBV6-5 and TRBJ2-7; the match to TRBD2 covers 12 bases. The CDR3 contains 19 residues. J lost 5 bases, V lost 2 bases, and 16 bases had no gene match. CDR1 and CDR2 (germline): MNHEY, SVGAGI. The chain's CDR3 is CASSYVRGLAGLAHHEQYF. CDR3 sequence (DNA): TGTGCCAGCAGTTACGTACGCGGACTAGCGGGACTAGCCCATCACGAGCAGTACTTC.

The chain employs TRBV6-2 or TRBV6-3 and TRBJ2-3; 9 bases agree with TRBD1. CDR1 and CDR2 (germline): MNHEY, SVGEGT. The CDR3 loop spans 15 amino acids. V dropped 5 bases and J dropped 4; count of bases not matched to a gene: 7. In nucleotides, the CDR3 is TGTGCCAGCAGTCTCTGGGACAGGGATCCAGATACGCAGTATTTT. Protein: CASSLWDRDPDTQYF.

This clonotype was seen more than once but under ten times. The junction departs from germline at one end; a sequencing error may be responsible. This chain links TRBV6-1 with TRBJ2-7; no firm D call. The length of the CDR3 is 13 residues. In germline, CDR1 is MNHNS, CDR2 SASEGT. Written as DNA, the CDR3 is TGTGCCAGCAGTCCCCTATACTCCGACGAGCAGTACTTC. It translates to CASSPLYSDEQYF.

This clonotype was seen a handful of times. The chain uses TRBV4-2 and TRBJ1-1, with D possibly being TRBD1 (5 bases). V was shortened by 0 bases and J by 4 bases, with 12 bases between the two germline ends. Germline CDR1 reads LGHNA; CDR2 reads YNFKEQ. The length of the CDR3 is 15 residues. The CDR3: CASSQEGRVSTEAFF. DNA for the CDR3: TGTGCCAGCAGCCAAGAAGGCAGGGTGAGCACTGAAGCTTTCTTT.

This clonotype appeared many times. V is TRBV10-1 and J is TRBJ2-5, with unresolved D. Germline V gives CDR1 WNHNN, CDR2 SYGVQD (reference sequence). The CDR3 spans 14 residues. Deletions cut 0 bases from V and 1 base from J, with 6 bases between. The CDR3 is CASSESSAQETQYF. The CDR3 DNA sequence: TGCGCCAGCAGTGAGTCGTCCGCCCAAGAGACCCAGTACTTC.

This clonotype was observed a few times. The chain joins TRBV7-9 to TRBJ1-5; 7 nucleotides match TRBD1. Per the germline V gene, CDR1 is SEHNR and CDR2 is FQNEAQ (reference sequence). The CDR3 contains 13 residues. The J segment lost 4 bases and the V segment lost 7 bases, leaving 4 bases of the junction unmatched. CDR3 region: CASTRGLNQPQHF. The DNA for the CDR3 is TGTGCCAGCACGAGGGGGCTAAATCAGCCCCAGCATTTT.

This clonotype appeared many times. The CDR3 region has the DNA TGTGCCAGCAGAGTGGACAGGTTAGCCTCCTACGAGCAGTACTTC. Translating it yields CASRVDRLASYEQYF. This chain connects TRBV6-2 or TRBV6-3 to TRBJ2-7, with 7 bases lining up with TRBD1. Germline V gene lookup returns CDR1 MNHEY and CDR2 SVGEGT. The V segment lost 6 bases and the J segment 0 bases; nucleotides outside the gene matches: 8. This CDR3 has 15 residues.

Here the CDR3 DNA reads TGTGCCAGCAGTTTGAACAGATACTACAATGAGCAGTTCTTC. Translated: CASSLNRYYNEQFF. The V and J genes are TRBV12-3 or TRBV12-4 and TRBJ2-1, with unresolved D. The V end lost 3 bases, the J end lost 3 bases, and 9 bases lay between the germline ends. CDR3 length: 14 residues.

This rearrangement joins TRBV18 to TRBJ2-5, with 7 positions matching TRBD2. In germline, CDR1 is KGHSH, CDR2 LQKENI. The CDR3 contains 14 residues. V was clipped by 1 base and J by 5 bases; unmatched bases: 4. CDR3 DNA: TGTGCCAGCTCACCACGGCGGGGGAGGGAGACCCAGTACTTC. Its protein is CASSPRRGRETQYF.

This chain uses TRBV29-1 with TRBJ2-3; D perhaps matches TRBD1 (6 bases). The CDR3 has 13 amino acids. From germline, CDR1 is SQVTM and CDR2 ANQGSEA. The germline V and J ends were trimmed by 5 bases and 1 base, with 10 bases remaining between them. Here the CDR3 DNA reads TGCAGCGTTTTACAGGGTGGCACAGATACGCAGTATTTT. Its protein is CSVLQGGTDTQYF.

This chain connects TRBV2 to TRBJ2-3; perhaps TRBD1 as D (5 bases). The germline V gene has CDR1 SNHLY and CDR2 FYNNEI. The CDR3 totals 11 residues. The V gene lost 10 bases and the J gene lost 4 bases, with 9 bases spanning the gap. The CDR3 is CATLGADTQYF. The CDR3 DNA reads TGTGCCACGCTAGGGGCAGATACGCAGTATTTT.

The chain has TRBV5-1 and TRBJ2-1; a weak D match, TRBD2 (6 bases). Trimming stripped 9 bases from V and 6 bases from J, with 19 bases between. The CDR3 totals 14 residues. Germline V gene lookup returns CDR1 SGHRS and CDR2 YFSETQ. Here the CDR3 reads CATGAGFRGNEQFF. CDR3 in DNA: TGCGCCACAGGAGCGGGCTTCCGGGGCAATGAGCAGTTCTTC.

This clonotype was recorded at least ten times. The chain couples TRBV29-1 to TRBJ1-4; possible D gene TRBD1, 6 bases. CDR1 and CDR2 from the germline V gene are SQVTM and ANQGSEA. This CDR3 is 15 amino acids long. V dropped 4 bases and J dropped 3 bases, with 15 bases sitting between them. CDR3 loop: CSVGGLDSSNEKLFF. The CDR3, as DNA: TGCAGCGTTGGGGGGCTGGACAGCTCTAATGAAAAACTGTTTTTT.

The J gene is TRBJ2-5, the V gene TRBV20-1, with 9 nucleotides matching TRBD2. CDR3 length: 13 amino acids. CDR1 is DFQATT, CDR2 SNEGSKA, per germline (reference sequence). V was pared by 6 bases and J by 3 bases, with 5 bases of the junction left unmatched. The CDR3 sequence is CSAAGTSKETQYF. The CDR3 coding sequence is TGCAGTGCAGCCGGGACTAGCAAAGAGACCCAGTACTTC.

CDR3 sequence (DNA): TGTGCCAGCAGCTTAAAGGCGGGCCTCACCCTCACAGATACGCAGTATTTT. Translation gives CASSLKAGLTLTDTQYF. This rearrangement joins TRBV7-3 to TRBJ2-3; D might be TRBD2 (5 bases). This CDR3 has 17 residues. Germline V gene sequence: CDR1 SGHTA, CDR2 FQGTGA. The germline V and J ends were trimmed by 1 base and 2 bases, with 16 bases remaining between them.